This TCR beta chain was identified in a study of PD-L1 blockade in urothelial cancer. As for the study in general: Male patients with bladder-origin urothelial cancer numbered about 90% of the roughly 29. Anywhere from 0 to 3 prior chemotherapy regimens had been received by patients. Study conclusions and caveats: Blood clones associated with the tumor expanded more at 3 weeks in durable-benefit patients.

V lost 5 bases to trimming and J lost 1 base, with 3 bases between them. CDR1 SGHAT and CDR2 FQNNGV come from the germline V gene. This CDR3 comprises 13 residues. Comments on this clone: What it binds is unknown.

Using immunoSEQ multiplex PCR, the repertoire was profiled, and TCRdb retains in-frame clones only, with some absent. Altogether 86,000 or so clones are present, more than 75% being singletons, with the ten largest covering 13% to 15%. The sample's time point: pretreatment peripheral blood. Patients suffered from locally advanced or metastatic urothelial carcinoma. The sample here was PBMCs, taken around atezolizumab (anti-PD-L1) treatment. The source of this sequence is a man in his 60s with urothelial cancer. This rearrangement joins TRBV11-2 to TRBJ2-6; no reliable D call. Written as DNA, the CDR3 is TGTGCCAGCAGCCCATCTGGGGCCAACGTCCTGACTTTC. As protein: CASSPSGANVLTF.